Following are 13 T cell receptor beta chains from one sample sequenced in a study of vaccination and CD4 T cells after COVID-19. Sequenced with the Oncomine TCR Beta short-read assay was DNA taken from cultured CD4+ T cells. Each CDR3 protein gets one entry after TCRdb re-called the PCR reads with MiXCR. The data contain under 4,000 distinct CDR3 sequences, about 17% of them singletons. No antigens are known for them. Treatment: roughly 11-day PBMC culture with coronavirus spike peptide pools or control peptides (ViraFEST assay). Input material: CD4+ T cells from blood, cultured in vitro. These receptors were obtained from a human donor who had recovered from COVID-19.

This clonotype is medium-sized (0.01 to 0.1%) within its sample. The V call is TRBV7-9, the J call TRBJ2-1; maybe TRBD2 (6 bases). The germline CDR1 and CDR2 sequences are SEHNR and FQNEAQ (reference sequence). The V gene lost 1 base and the J gene lost 0 bases, with 10 bases spanning the gap. The CDR3 totals 16 residues. CDR3 in amino acids: CASSLGAGNSYNEQFF. CDR3 nucleotides: TGTGCCAGCAGCTTAGGGGCGGGGAACTCCTACAATGAGCAGTTCTTC.

This chain joins TRBV20-1 and TRBJ1-2; 8 nucleotides agree with TRBD1. Germline CDR1 and CDR2: DFQATT and SNEGSKA (reference sequence). The CDR3 length is 13 residues. V was clipped by 5 bases and J by 8 bases; unmatched bases: 10. The CDR3 protein is CSADTGTGDGYTF. The CDR3 DNA sequence: TGCAGTGCTGACACCGGGACAGGAGACGGCTACACCTTC.

This clonotype occurred a few times. V usage is TRBV11-1 and J usage is TRBJ2-2, with 8 bases lining up with TRBD2. CDR3 length: 13 amino acids. V was clipped by 8 bases and J by 5 bases; unmatched bases: 4. CDR1 is SGHAT and CDR2 is FQDESV in the germline V gene (reference sequence). The CDR3 coding sequence is TGTGCCAGCGAAGGCGGGGGGACCGGGGAGCTGTTTTTT. Its translation is CASEGGGTGELFF.

This clonotype has only a few counts. The genes are TRBV7-9 and TRBJ2-2; D unresolved. The CDR3 has 13 residues. Per the germline V gene, CDR1 is SEHNR and CDR2 is FQNEAQ (reference sequence). The germline V and J ends were trimmed by 1 base and 3 bases, with 3 bases remaining between them. The CDR3, as DNA: TGTGCCAGCAGCTTAGGTCACACCGGGGAGCTGTTTTTT. It codes for CASSLGHTGELFF.

This clonotype is termed medium-sized. The chain carries TRBV20-1 and TRBJ1-4; D possibly corresponds to TRBD1 (5 bases). V lost 1 base, J lost 8 bases, and 14 bases lay in between. This CDR3 has 14 residues. CDR1 DFQATT and CDR2 SNEGSKA come from the germline V gene (reference sequence). The CDR3 protein is CSARGVGGAEKLFF. CDR3 coding DNA: TGCAGTGCTAGAGGGGTTGGGGGTGCAGAAAAACTGTTTTTT.

This clonotype is medium-sized in the sample. CDR3 amino acids: CASSRTMEETQYF. CDR3 in DNA: TGTGCCAGCAGCCGGACTATGGAAGAGACCCAGTACTTC. The V gene is TRBV7-6, the J gene TRBJ2-5; D is perhaps TRBD2 (6 bases). CDR1 is SGHVS, CDR2 FNYEAQ, per germline. The V end was cut by 5 bases, the J end by 3 bases, with 10 bases between. This CDR3 comprises 13 residues. The full variable domain, completed using reference TRBV7-6 and TRBJ2-5, is GAGVSQSPRYKVTKRGQDVALRCDPISGHVSLYWYRQALGQGPEFLTYFNYEAQQDKSGLPNDRFSAERPEGSISTLTIQRTEQRDSAMYRCASSRTMEETQYFGPGTRLLVL.

The rearrangement joins TRBV12-3 or TRBV12-4 to TRBJ1-1; 7 bases line up with TRBD1. The junction had 11 bases not matched to a gene; V was cut back by 3 bases and J by 7 bases. This CDR3 is 15 amino acids long. DNA for the CDR3: TGTGCCAGCAGTTTGAAGGGAGGGGGCTTCGGTGAAGCTTTCTTT. Translated: CASSLKGGGFGEAFF.

As regards this clonotype: Germline is not matched at one junction end, which may reflect a read error. This chain connects TRBV7-3 to TRBJ2-1; D call uncertain. Germline CDR1 reads SGHTA; CDR2 reads FQGTGA. This CDR3 is built from 13 residues. Here the CDR3 reads CVSSLSADNEQFF. The CDR3 DNA sequence: TGTGTCAGCAGCTTATCGGCGGACAATGAGCAGTTCTTC.

This clonotype was counted only a few times. The V and J genes are TRBV11-2 and TRBJ2-1, with 9 bases that match TRBD1. The CDR3 covers 15 residues. With V trimmed by 4 bases and J by 4 bases, 5 bases remained unmatched. Germline CDR1 SGHAT, CDR2 FQNNGV. The CDR3 sequence: CASSSRDRVYNEQFF. CDR3 DNA sequence: TGTGCCAGCAGCTCCCGGGACAGGGTTTACAATGAGCAGTTCTTC.

By share of the sample, this clonotype is medium-sized. V usage is TRBV20-1 and J usage is TRBJ1-2, with 9 bases aligning to TRBD1. Germline CDR1 and CDR2: DFQATT and SNEGSKA (reference sequence). V was clipped by 7 bases and J by 6 bases; unmatched bases: 9. The CDR3 is made up of 13 amino acids. This CDR3 reads CSVYEGQGNGYTF. CDR3 in DNA: TGCAGTGTCTATGAGGGACAGGGAAATGGCTACACCTTC.

This clonotype is judged medium-sized. The chain combines TRBV6-1 with TRBJ2-1; D is undetermined. Germline V gene lookup returns CDR1 MNHNS and CDR2 SASEGT. Trimming removed 6 bases at V and 4 bases at J, with 13 bases between. The CDR3 contains 14 residues. CDR3 sequence (DNA): TGTGCCAGCAGGAGGCGATCGGAATACAATGAGCAGTTCTTC. This sequence encodes CASRRRSEYNEQFF.

By its share, this clonotype is medium-sized. The J gene is TRBJ2-3, the V gene TRBV6-5; 8 bases are a match to TRBD2. The CDR3 runs 16 residues. CDR1 and CDR2 (germline): MNHEY, SVGAGI. V lost 2 bases, J lost 8 bases, and 12 bases stayed unmatched. The CDR3 loop reads CASSYPGVAGTGTQYF. CDR3 nucleotides: TGTGCCAGCAGTTACCCCGGGGTAGCGGGGACTGGTACGCAGTATTTT.

Relative to its sample, this clonotype is medium-sized. The rearrangement uses TRBV5-1 and TRBJ2-5; TRBD2 matches 11 bases. The CDR3 has 15 residues. J lost 1 base, V lost 6 bases, and 5 bases had no gene match. CDR1 and CDR2 from the germline V gene are SGHRS and YFSETQ. The CDR3 loop reads CASTGLAGPQETQYF. The DNA of the CDR3 is TGCGCCAGCACCGGACTAGCGGGCCCCCAAGAGACCCAGTACTTC.